The 18 T cell receptor beta chains listed next were all sequenced from one sample in a study of T cell repertoires and leukemia-associated antigens (dated by TCRdb to between 2019 and 2020). The antigens for these receptors are not known. Library preparation employed 5' RACE. For sequencing, an Illumina MiSeq was employed. Starting from the raw public reads, TCRdb applied fastp trimming at Q25, assembled clones with MiXCR and retained in-frame beta chains. Rows merge per CDR3 protein into single entries with the most common DNA and genes. The sample table holds roughly 12,000 distinct CDR3 sequences, of which 42% were seen once. Under 35% of the sample is in the top ten clones. The sample consisted of CD3+ T cells sorted from blood and cultured. These receptors came from a female donor in good health.

The chain recombines TRBV11-2 with TRBJ2-7; 11 nucleotides match TRBD2. Looked up from germline, CDR1 is SGHAT and CDR2 is FQNNGV. This CDR3 region has 15 residues. The V gene end was trimmed by 5 bases and the J gene end by 1 base; junction bases not matched to a gene: 4. The CDR3 loop reads CASSPGLADSYEQYF. The CDR3 DNA is TGTGCCAGCAGCCCGGGACTAGCGGATTCCTACGAGCAGTACTTC. Using reference TRBV11-2 and TRBJ2-7 for the parts outside the CDR3, the full variable domain is EAGVAQSPRYKIIEKRQSVAFWCNPISGHATLYWYQQILGQGPKLLIQFQNNGVVDDSQLPKDRFSAERLKGVDSTLKIQPAKLEDSAVYLCASSPGLADSYEQYFGPGTRLTVT.

Comment on this clonotype: Because the CDR3 is missing its conserved closing phenylalanine or tryptophan, this is likely a read error. This chain connects TRBV20-1 to TRBJ1-5; the D gene is possibly TRBD1 (6 bases). The CDR3 runs 14 residues. Looked up from germline, CDR1 is DFQATT and CDR2 is SNEGSKA (reference sequence). This CDR3 is CSAGDRISNQPQHY. The DNA of the CDR3 is TGCAGTGCTGGAGACAGGATTAGCAATCAGCCCCAGCATTAT.

This clonotype turned up a few times. V is TRBV20-1 and J is TRBJ2-5; the D gene is possibly TRBD2 (5 bases). Germline V gene lookup returns CDR1 DFQATT and CDR2 SNEGSKA (reference sequence). This CDR3 spans 15 amino acids. V was trimmed by 3 bases and J by 5 bases, leaving 19 bases between them. In DNA form, the CDR3 reads TGCAGTGCTAGGTCCCCAGCGGACCCCAGGGAGACCCAGTACTTC. Its protein product is CSARSPADPRETQYF.

This chain connects TRBV5-1 to TRBJ2-1; D not certain. The CDR3 contains 15 residues. Germline loops: CDR1 SGHRS, CDR2 YFSETQ. V lost 1 base and J lost 5, with 13 bases in between. The CDR3 nucleotides read TGCGCCAGCAGCTTGCTGCCGGCTAGAAACAATGAGCAGTTCTTC. As protein: CASSLLPARNNEQFF.

J is TRBJ2-7 and V is TRBV19; D is ambiguous. Trimming removed 4 bases at V and 7 bases at J, with 11 bases between. The CDR3 sequence is 12 residues long. CDR1 and CDR2 from the germline V gene are LNHDA and SQIVND (reference sequence). In DNA, the CDR3 is TGTGCCAGTAGTACGGACCCACGGGAGCAGTACTTC. As protein: CASSTDPREQYF.

This clonotype ranks as medium-sized. The chain is built from TRBV12-3 or TRBV12-4 and TRBJ2-4, with 7 bases that match TRBD2. The CDR3 is 16 amino acids. V lost 2 bases, J lost 0 bases, and 4 bases stayed unmatched. CDR3 loop: CASSLSLAGAKNIQYF. The CDR3 DNA sequence: TGTGCCAGCAGTTTATCATTAGCGGGAGCCAAAAACATTCAGTACTTC.

This clonotype qualifies as medium-sized. This chain joins TRBV20-1 and TRBJ2-3, with D perhaps matching TRBD1 (5 bases). Trimming removed 0 bases at V and 2 bases at J, with 12 bases between. Germline V gene lookup returns CDR1 DFQATT and CDR2 SNEGSKA (reference sequence). CDR3 length: 15 amino acids. The CDR3 is CSARDRVTATDTQYF. CDR3 bases: TGCAGTGCTAGAGATCGGGTGACAGCCACAGATACGCAGTATTTT.

This clonotype was observed at least ten times. This rearrangement joins TRBV30 to TRBJ1-1, with D possibly being TRBD1 (5 bases). Trimming stripped 0 bases from V and 0 bases from J, with 8 bases between. The germline V gene encodes CDR1 GTSNPN and CDR2 SVGIG (reference sequence). The CDR3 runs 14 residues. The CDR3 nucleotides read TGTGCCTGGAGTGTGAGGGGAGTGAACACTGAAGCTTTCTTT. Residues: CAWSVRGVNTEAFF. Filled out from reference TRBV30 and TRBJ1-1, the complete variable domain reads SQTIHQWPATLVQPVGSPLSLECTVEGTSNPNLYWYRQAAGRGLQLLFYSVGIGQISSEVPQNLSASRPQDRQFILSSKKLLLSDSGFYLCAWSVRGVNTEAFFGQGTRLTVV.

For this clonotype: A much larger clonotype is one base distant, so this may be a read error. J is TRBJ2-7 and V is TRBV5-3, with D possibly matching TRBD2 (6 bases). TRBV5-3 is marked as an open reading frame, function uncertain. Trimming cost V 4 bases and J 5 bases, with 22 bases left between them. The CDR3 extends over 16 amino acids. CDR3 in DNA: TGTGCCAGAAGCCGATCCCTATCCGGAGGGCCCGACGAGCAGTACTTC. It is translated as CARSRSLSGGPDEQYF.

For this clonotype: One base away lies a much larger clone, so this may be a sequencing read error. The chain uses TRBV6-1 and TRBJ2-2, with 10 positions matching TRBD2. V lost 8 bases, J lost 3 bases, and 3 bases stayed unmatched. Germline V gene data show CDR1 as MNHNS and CDR2 as SASEGT. The CDR3 is 14 residues long. CDR3 sequence reads: CASGGLADTGELFF. Written as DNA, the CDR3 is TGTGCCAGCGGTGGACTAGCGGACACCGGGGAGCTGTTTTTT.

This clonotype is classed as medium-sized. This chain connects TRBV24-1 to TRBJ2-7, with D perhaps TRBD1 (6 bases). Germline lookup yields CDR1 KGHDR and CDR2 SFDVKD. This CDR3 has 16 amino acids. Trimming took 9 bases from V and 2 from J, leaving 22 bases between them. CDR3 bases: TGTGCCACCGGTACTTCGGGACACCTTTTCCCCTACGAGCAGTACTTC. Amino acids: CATGTSGHLFPYEQYF.

As for this clonotype: A much larger clone lies a single base off, so this may be a read error. CDR3 coding DNA: TGTGCCAGCAGCTTGAGGGGTAGATTTGGCCTAGCGGGTGCCTACGAGCAGTACTTC. Amino acids: CASSLRGRFGLAGAYEQYF. V is TRBV5-6 and J is TRBJ2-7; 8 nucleotides align to TRBD2. The CDR3 loop spans 19 amino acids. The ends lost 1 base at V and 2 bases at J; junction bases unmatched: 17. Germline values: CDR1 SGHDT, CDR2 YYEEEE.

This clonotype has at least ten counts. The chain combines TRBV19 with TRBJ2-1; 13 bases map to TRBD2. The CDR3 spans 15 residues. V was pared by 5 bases and J by 8 bases, with 6 bases of the junction left unmatched. Germline V gene sequence: CDR1 LNHDA, CDR2 SQIVND (reference sequence). CDR3 region: CASSAGLAGDHEQFF. The CDR3, as DNA: TGTGCCAGTAGTGCCGGACTAGCGGGAGATCATGAGCAGTTCTTC.

With regard to this clonotype: One end of the junction fails to match germline, which may point to a read error. The rearrangement joins TRBV5-1 to TRBJ1-1; D is perhaps TRBD1 (6 bases). The CDR3 totals 11 residues. The V gene's germline CDR1 is SGHRS and CDR2 YFSETQ. The chain's CDR3 is CASSMGGVASF. The CDR3 nucleotides are TGCGCCAGCAGCATGGGGGGCGTAGCTTCCTTT.

By share, this clonotype counts as medium-sized. This rearrangement joins TRBV5-1 to TRBJ2-1; 8 bases agree with TRBD2. Germline values: CDR1 SGHRS, CDR2 YFSETQ. V gave up 3 bases and J gave up 2 bases; unmatched junction bases: 7. CDR3 length: 16 residues. CDR3 nucleotides: TGCGCCAGCAGCTGGGGGACCGGGAGGGCCTACAATGAGCAGTTCTTC. This translates into CASSWGTGRAYNEQFF. The whole variable domain, remainder taken from reference TRBV5-1 and TRBJ2-1, is KAGVTQTPRYLIKTRGQQVTLSCSPISGHRSVSWYQQTPGQGLQFLFEYFSETQRNKGNFPGRFSGRQFSNSRSEMNVSTLELGDSALYLCASSWGTGRAYNEQFFGPGTRLTVL.

Of note for this clonotype: The junction shows a germline mismatch at one end, possibly a read error. The rearrangement joins TRBV5-1 to TRBJ2-7; 9 bases line up with TRBD2. From germline, CDR1 is SGHRS and CDR2 YFSETQ. The CDR3 covers 15 residues. CDR3: CASSLASGRFDKQSF. CDR3 in DNA: TGCGCCAGCAGCTTGGCCAGCGGGAGGTTCGACAAGCAGTCCTTC.

This clonotype was seen ten or more times. V gene TRBV7-6 combines with J gene TRBJ2-7; 9 bases map to TRBD2. J lost 4 bases, V lost 8 bases, and 12 bases had no gene match. Germline CDR1 SGHVS, CDR2 FNYEAQ. The CDR3 sequence is 15 residues long. The CDR3 coding sequence is TGTGCCAGCGGATTTGAGGTAGCGGGAGCTTACGAGCAGTACTTC. Protein sequence: CASGFEVAGAYEQYF. Filled out from reference TRBV7-6 and TRBJ2-7, the complete variable domain reads GAGVSQSPRYKVTKRGQDVALRCDPISGHVSLYWYRQALGQGPEFLTYFNYEAQQDKSGLPNDRFSAERPEGSISTLTIQRTEQRDSAMYRCASGFEVAGAYEQYFGPGTRLTVT.

This rearrangement joins TRBV5-1 to TRBJ2-2; TRBD1 aligns across 7 bases. The V and J ends lost 4 bases and 0 bases, in that order; junction bases with no gene match: 3. CDR3 length: 15 residues. CDR1 is SGHRS and CDR2 is YFSETQ in the germline V gene. The CDR3 here is CASSQGQPNTGELFF. For the CDR3, the DNA is TGCGCCAGCAGCCAGGGACAGCCGAACACCGGGGAGCTGTTTTTT. The complete variable domain, with remaining parts taken from reference TRBV5-1 and TRBJ2-2, reads KAGVTQTPRYLIKTRGQQVTLSCSPISGHRSVSWYQQTPGQGLQFLFEYFSETQRNKGNFPGRFSGRQFSNSRSEMNVSTLELGDSALYLCASSQGQPNTGELFFGEGSRLTVL.